Listed here are 9 T cell receptor beta chains from one sample, sequenced in a study of cytomegalovirus exposure and HLA in healthy donors. The PCR had 60 Vbeta and 13 Jbeta primers. Clones were read by immunoSEQ multiplex PCR, and TCRdb kept only the in-frame ones, dropping some. The sample holds some 140,000 clones; roughly three quarters are singletons and the top ten take 3% to 4%. What was sequenced was PBMCs. These receptors were collected from a female donor in good health and CMV-seronegative.

The V call is TRBV9, the J call TRBJ2-3, with 10 bases identical to TRBD2. Per the germline V gene, CDR1 is SGDLS and CDR2 is YYNGEE. The junction had 7 bases not matched to a gene; V was cut back by 0 bases and J by 3 bases. CDR3 size: 17 residues. CDR3 amino acids: CASSVDLTSGITDTQYF. The CDR3, as DNA: TGTGCCAGCAGCGTAGACCTCACTAGCGGGATTACAGATACGCAGTATTTT. The full variable domain, completed using reference TRBV9 and TRBJ2-3, is DSGVTQTPKHLITATGQRVTLRCSPRSGDLSVYWYQQSLDQGLQFLIQYYNGEERAKGNILERFSAQQFPDLHSELNLSSLELGDSALYFCASSVDLTSGITDTQYFGPGTRLTVL.

In its sample, this clone was seen once. The chain couples TRBV25-1 to TRBJ2-1, with TRBD2 matching 9 bases. Germline V CDR1 and CDR2: MGHDK, SYGVNS. This CDR3 contains 14 residues. The junction had 5 bases not matched to a gene; V was cut back by 5 bases and J by 6 bases. CDR3 in amino acids: CASSPSGRSNEQFF. Here the CDR3 DNA reads TGTGCCAGCAGTCCGAGCGGGAGGAGCAATGAGCAGTTCTTC.

The rearrangement links TRBV5-1 to TRBJ1-1; tentative D call: TRBD1 (5 bases). Per the germline V gene, CDR1 is SGHRS and CDR2 is YFSETQ. The CDR3 has 13 amino acids. The V and J ends lost 6 bases and 1 base respectively, with 10 bases between them. CDR3 in DNA: TGCGCCAGCACCTTCGGGGGGAACACTGAAGCTTTCTTT. Its protein is CASTFGGNTEAFF.

The gene calls are TRBV2 and TRBJ1-2, with TRBD1 as a possible D gene (6 bases). The CDR3 runs to 13 residues. The V gene lost 4 bases and the J gene lost 2 bases, with 8 bases spanning the gap. Germline V gene data show CDR1 as SNHLY and CDR2 as FYNNEI. The CDR3 loop is CASSVQGNYGYTF. The CDR3 nucleotides are TGTGCCAGCAGTGTACAGGGAAACTATGGCTACACCTTC. Full variable domain (rest looked up from reference TRBV2 and TRBJ1-2): EPEVTQTPSHQVTQMGQEVILRCVPISNHLYFYWYRQILGQKVEFLVSFYNNEISEKSEIFDDQFSVERPDGSNFTLKIRSTKLEDSAMYFCASSVQGNYGYTFGSGTRLTVV.

The rearrangement links TRBV15 to TRBJ1-2; D not resolved. The CDR3 consists of 12 residues. Germline V gene data show CDR1 as LNHNV and CDR2 as YYDKDF (reference sequence). Trimming removed 0 bases at V and 8 bases at J, with 7 bases between. This chain's CDR3 is CATSRDGGGYTF. The CDR3 DNA follows: TGTGCCACCAGCAGAGATGGCGGAGGCTACACCTTC.

The V gene is TRBV7-2, the J gene TRBJ2-5, with D tentatively TRBD2 (6 bases). The CDR3 has 14 amino acids. Germline CDR1 reads SGHTA; CDR2 reads FQGNSA. V gave up 5 bases and J gave up 4 bases, with 14 bases separating them. This CDR3 reads CASSPGGGAETQYF. The CDR3 DNA follows: TGTGCCAGCAGCCCCGGGGGTGGGGCAGAGACCCAGTACTTC.

The V gene is TRBV7-2, the J gene TRBJ1-2; maybe TRBD1 (5 bases). CDR1 and CDR2 (germline): SGHTA, FQGNSA. CDR3 length: 14 residues. V gave up 4 bases and J gave up 7 bases, with 16 bases separating them. Here the CDR3 DNA reads TGTGCCAGCAGCTCAACTCGCGGGGGAAGTGGCTACACCTTC. The encoded protein is CASSSTRGGSGYTF.

The rearrangement joins TRBV5-6 to TRBJ1-5; weak D call: TRBD1 (6 bases). Trimming left V 4 bases short and J 3 bases short, with 8 bases between. CDR1 is SGHDT, CDR2 YYEEEE, per germline. This CDR3 has 13 residues. The CDR3 loop is CASSRTANQPQHF. The CDR3 bases are TGTGCCAGCAGCCGGACAGCCAATCAGCCCCAGCATTTT.

The chain combines TRBV5-4 with TRBJ2-5; D is possibly TRBD1 or TRBD2 (5 bases each). The germline CDR1 and CDR2 sequences are SGHNT and YYREEE (reference sequence). The V end lost 4 bases, the J end lost 2 bases, and 15 bases lay between the germline ends. CDR3 size: 15 residues. The chain's CDR3 is CASSLGPRQQETQYF. CDR3 bases: TGTGCCAGCAGCCTGGGACCGCGGCAACAAGAGACCCAGTACTTC.